This TCR beta chain was obtained from a study of blood T cell repertoires in COVID-19. Study information: Samples of COVID-19 (acute and convalescent) were obtained from the United States, Italy and Spain. The cDNA or gDNA used as material had been derived from T cells, B-cell-depleted T cells, or PBMCs.

Per the original data handling: The assay estimated nucleated cells by amplifying reference gene primers. Sequencing used immunoSEQ multiplex PCR; TCRdb keeps in-frame clones, though not all of them. That table furnishes V, J and clone size, whereas the DNA furnished D and trimming. The sample has about 220,000 clones, more than 65% seen once. Germline CDR1 reads KGHSH; CDR2 reads LQKENI. This CDR3 spans 13 amino acids. Trimming shortened V by 5 bases and J by 0 bases, and 4 bases separated the two germline ends. The sequenced material came from peripheral blood. This TCR derives from a woman aged 60-75 years with acute or convalescent COVID-19. V is TRBV18 and J is TRBJ2-2; D uncertain. CDR3 sequence: CASSTTNTGELFF. The CDR3 coding sequence is TGTGCCAGCTCAACAACGAACACCGGGGAGCTGTTTTTT.